Sequencing of this T cell receptor (beta chain) was carried out in a study of sequential checkpoint blockade in melanoma. In the study overall: First-line arms were nivolumab then ipilimumab, or the reverse, randomized 1:1. Both treatment sequences were followed by maintenance nivolumab.

The CDR3 runs to 17 residues. The J segment lost 2 bases and the V segment lost 2 bases, leaving 7 bases of the junction unmatched. Germline lookup yields CDR1 KGHSH and CDR2 LQKENI. Described treatment: randomized to nivolumab then ipilimumab (arm A) or the reverse (arm B). DNA-damaging chemotherapy had not been given to any patient beforehand. Sorted cells were live CD3+CD8+, lacking CD19 and CD56, from PBMCs. Sequencing used immunoSEQ multiplex PCR; TCRdb keeps in-frame clones, though not all of them. The sample contains tens of thousands of clones, almost 85% of which appear only once. The chain is built from TRBV18 and TRBJ2-5, with TRBD2 matching over 11 bases. This TCR came from a human donor with melanoma. The sequenced sample was CD8+ T cells sorted from blood (inferred from file names), obtained from a patient given nivolumab and ipilimumab in sequence. DNA for the CDR3: TGTGCCAGCTCACCAGGTCTGGGACTAGCGGAACAAGAGACCCAGTACTTC. It translates to CASSPGLGLAEQETQYF.